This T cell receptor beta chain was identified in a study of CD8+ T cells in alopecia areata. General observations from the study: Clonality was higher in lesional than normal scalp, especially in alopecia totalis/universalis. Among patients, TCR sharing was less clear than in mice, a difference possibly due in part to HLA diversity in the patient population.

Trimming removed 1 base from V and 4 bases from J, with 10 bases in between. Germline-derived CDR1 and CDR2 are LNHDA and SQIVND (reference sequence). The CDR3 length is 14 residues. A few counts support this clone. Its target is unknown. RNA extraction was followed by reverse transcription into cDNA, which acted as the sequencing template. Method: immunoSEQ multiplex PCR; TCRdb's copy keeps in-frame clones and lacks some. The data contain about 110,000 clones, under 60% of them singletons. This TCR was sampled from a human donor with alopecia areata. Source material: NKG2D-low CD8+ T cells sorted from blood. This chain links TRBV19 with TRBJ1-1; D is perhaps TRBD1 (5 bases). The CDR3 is CASSIVGGSTEAFF. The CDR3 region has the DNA TGTGCCAGTAGTATAGTCGGGGGGAGCACTGAAGCTTTCTTT.